Each of the 28 T cell receptor beta chains below was sequenced from the same sample in a study of cytomegalovirus exposure and HLA in healthy donors. Vbeta (60) and Jbeta (13) primers were used in the PCR. The repertoire was sequenced with immunoSEQ multiplex PCR; TCRdb's copy has only in-frame clones and lacks some. The sample records roughly 100,000 clones, roughly 80% being singletons. The material sequenced was PBMCs. The receptors stem from a man between 25 and 39 years old in good health and CMV-seropositive.

V usage is TRBV30 and J usage is TRBJ1-2; the D gene is possibly TRBD1 (6 bases). The CDR3 contains 14 residues. CDR1 and CDR2 from the germline V gene are GTSNPN and SVGIG (reference sequence). The germline V and J ends were trimmed by 8 bases and 1 base, with 17 bases remaining between them. The CDR3 loop reads CASHARQVNYGYTF. The CDR3 bases are TGTGCCAGCCACGCCCGACAGGTTAACTATGGCTACACCTTC.

In its sample, this clone was seen a few times. This chain links TRBV18 with TRBJ2-7, with a possible D match to TRBD1 (5 bases). The CDR3 is 14 amino acids. V was trimmed by 4 bases and J by 6 bases, leaving 16 bases between them. The germline CDR1 and CDR2 sequences are KGHSH and LQKENI. Here the CDR3 reads CASSLQGPKAEQYF. In DNA form, the CDR3 reads TGTGCCAGCTCACTCCAGGGCCCCAAGGCCGAGCAGTACTTC.

The chain recombines TRBV2 with TRBJ2-5; TRBD2 aligns across 10 bases. The CDR3 covers 16 residues. CDR1 and CDR2 from the germline V gene are SNHLY and FYNNEI. Germline trimming cut 8 bases from V and 2 bases from J; bases unmatched to any gene: 11. The CDR3 loop is CASLEGLAGGQETQYF. CDR3 in DNA: TGTGCCAGCCTAGAGGGGTTAGCGGGGGGTCAAGAGACCCAGTACTTC.

The chain combines TRBV7-9 with TRBJ1-2; 8 nucleotides align to TRBD1. CDR3 length: 15 amino acids. After removal of 5 bases from V and 8 bases from J, the junction contained 13 bases not matched to a gene. Germline V gives CDR1 SEHNR, CDR2 FQNEAQ (reference sequence). The CDR3 loop is CASSQGGQGARGYTF. The CDR3 DNA is TGTGCCAGCAGCCAGGGGGGTCAGGGGGCGCGAGGCTACACCTTC.

The gene calls are TRBV19 and TRBJ2-7; 9 positions match TRBD1. The CDR3 runs 15 residues. V shed 6 bases and J 0 bases; nucleotides not matched to a gene: 6. Germline V CDR1 and CDR2: LNHDA, SQIVND (reference sequence). The CDR3 nucleotides read TGTGCCAGTAGCCCGGGACAGGGAATCTCCTACGAGCAGTACTTC. Protein: CASSPGQGISYEQYF.

This clone turned up a few times. The V and J genes are TRBV6-1 and TRBJ2-7, with 9 nucleotides matching TRBD2. The CDR3 loop spans 16 amino acids. J lost 5 bases, V lost 1 base, and 9 bases had no gene match. CDR1 and CDR2 from the germline V gene are MNHNS and SASEGT. The CDR3 loop reads CASSEVGGSGGDEQYF. In DNA form, the CDR3 reads TGTGCCAGCAGTGAAGTTGGTGGTAGCGGGGGCGACGAGCAGTACTTC.

This clone was seen a single time. The chain couples TRBV19 to TRBJ2-7, with D perhaps TRBD1 (5 bases). The V end was cut by 5 bases, the J end by 3 bases, with 11 bases between. The germline V gene encodes CDR1 LNHDA and CDR2 SQIVND (reference sequence). The CDR3 consists of 13 residues. CDR3 sequence reads: CASSDDSYYEQYF. DNA of the CDR3: TGTGCCAGTAGTGATGACAGTTACTACGAGCAGTACTTC.

This chain joins TRBV2 and TRBJ1-5; D is possibly TRBD1 (5 bases). Looked up from germline, CDR1 is SNHLY and CDR2 is FYNNEI. The V end lost 2 bases, the J end lost 6 bases, and 14 bases lay between the germline ends. This CDR3 spans 15 amino acids. The CDR3 nucleotides read TGTGCCAGCAGTGAACCGGGAGGGGTTGGTCAGCCCCAGCATTTT. Translation gives CASSEPGGVGQPQHF.

A few counts support this clone. The gene calls are TRBV6-6 and TRBJ1-6; D gene ambiguous. The CDR3 contains 14 residues. Looked up from germline, CDR1 is MNHNY and CDR2 is SVGAGI (reference sequence). Trimming cost V 6 bases and J 9 bases, with 15 bases left between them. CDR3 sequence reads: CASRDLEGLSPLHF. The CDR3 region has the DNA TGTGCCAGCAGAGACCTCGAAGGACTTTCACCCCTCCACTTT.

The chain uses TRBV12-5 and TRBJ2-1; 8 bases agree with TRBD2. This CDR3 is built from 13 residues. Germline trimming cut 8 bases from V and 8 bases from J; bases unmatched to any gene: 8. Germline CDR1 reads LGHNT; CDR2 reads FRNRAP. The CDR3 DNA follows: TGTGCTAGTTCCCGGGGGGGCTTGGATGAGCAGTTCTTC. Its translation: CASSRGGLDEQFF.

The chain has TRBV5-8 and TRBJ2-3; TRBD2 might be the D (5 bases). Germline CDR1 SGHTS, CDR2 YDEGEE. The CDR3 is made up of 16 amino acids. The V gene lost 1 base and the J gene lost 1 base, with 13 bases spanning the gap. CDR3 region: CASSLLRVSGTDTQYF. The CDR3 DNA follows: TGTGCCAGCAGCTTGCTGCGGGTCTCTGGCACAGATACGCAGTATTTT.

The chain has TRBV27 and TRBJ1-1, with a tentative D call TRBD1 (5 bases). The germline V gene encodes CDR1 MNHEY and CDR2 SMNVEV (reference sequence). Trimming left V 6 bases short and J 3 bases short, with 26 bases between. The CDR3 has 18 amino acids. The CDR3 DNA reads TGTGCCAGCAGCCCCCTACTCGGATTAGACAGACGTTACACTGAAGCTTTCTTT. This sequence encodes CASSPLLGLDRRYTEAFF.

CDR3: CASSPTAFHRQGSYEQYF. DNA of the CDR3: TGTGCCAGCTCACCAACCGCTTTCCATAGACAGGGATCCTACGAGCAGTACTTC. This chain connects TRBV18 to TRBJ2-7, with 7 nucleotides matching TRBD1. V shed 2 bases and J 1 base; nucleotides not matched to a gene: 14. This CDR3 is built from 18 residues. Looked up from germline, CDR1 is KGHSH and CDR2 is LQKENI.

The V call is TRBV4-1, the J call TRBJ2-5; 14 bases fit TRBD2. The CDR3 has 19 amino acids. The germline V gene encodes CDR1 MGHRA and CDR2 YSYEKL. Trimming took 3 bases from V and 5 from J; bases not matched to a gene: 14. CDR3 coding DNA: TGCGCCAGCAGCCAGTCGACTAGCGGGGGGGCTTATTTTCTGGAGACCCAGTACTTC. The encoded protein is CASSQSTSGGAYFLETQYF.

The CDR3 loop reads CASSLGLGLSSHGYTF. CDR3 sequence (DNA): TGTGCCAGCAGCTTAGGCCTGGGACTTTCGTCGCATGGCTACACCTTC. The chain recombines TRBV7-8 with TRBJ1-2; TRBD1 is a possible D gene (5 bases). V shed 1 base and J shed 6 bases, with 18 bases lying between them. The CDR3 loop spans 16 amino acids. Germline V gene sequence: CDR1 SGHVS, CDR2 FQNEAQ.

This chain links TRBV5-1 with TRBJ1-1, with 8 bases that match TRBD1. Germline V gene data show CDR1 as SGHRS and CDR2 as YFSETQ. This CDR3 has 18 amino acids. Unmatched junction bases numbered 15, after V lost 4 bases and J lost 1 base. The CDR3 DNA reads TGCGCCAGCAGCCCGGACCCTCATAGACAGGGGCGGAACACTGAAGCTTTCTTT. This codes for CASSPDPHRQGRNTEAFF.

The chain uses TRBV18 and TRBJ1-2; TRBD1 is a possible D gene (6 bases). CDR3 size: 14 residues. V lost 2 bases, J lost 0 bases, and 7 bases lay in between. Germline V lookup: CDR1 KGHSH, CDR2 LQKENI. CDR3 region: CASSPDRSNYGYTF. CDR3 bases: TGTGCCAGCTCACCAGACAGGTCTAACTATGGCTACACCTTC.

The rearrangement uses TRBV7-9 and TRBJ1-5, with D maybe TRBD1 (6 bases). The V and J ends lost 1 base and 2 bases respectively, with 12 bases between them. This CDR3 region has 16 residues. CDR1 is SEHNR, CDR2 FQNEAQ, per germline (reference sequence). The CDR3 spells CASSLEPQGRNQPQHF. The CDR3 DNA reads as TGTGCCAGCAGCTTAGAGCCACAGGGTCGCAATCAGCCCCAGCATTTT.

The chain carries TRBV7-9 and TRBJ1-2, with TRBD1 matching 10 bases. The CDR3 consists of 13 residues. The ends lost 5 bases at V and 7 bases at J; junction bases unmatched: 4. CDR1 is SEHNR and CDR2 is FQNEAQ in the germline V gene (reference sequence). The CDR3 sequence: CASSPGQGSGYTF. The DNA for the CDR3 is TGTGCCAGCAGCCCGGGACAGGGGTCTGGCTACACCTTC.

The chain employs TRBV29-1 and TRBJ1-1; D is ambiguous. Between the trimmed V and J ends, which lost 4 bases and 6 bases, there was a span of 12 bases. Germline assignment: CDR1 SQVTM and CDR2 ANQGSEA. The CDR3 is 12 residues long. As DNA, the CDR3 is TGCAGCGTTGTAAGGAGGGAAGCTGAAGCTTTCTTT. Protein sequence: CSVVRREAEAFF.

Notes on this clone: One end of the junction fails to match germline, which may point to a read error. The chain uses TRBV7-7 and TRBJ2-5, with 12 nucleotides matching TRBD2. CDR3 length: 15 residues. The germline V gene has CDR1 SSHAT and CDR2 FNYEAQ (reference sequence). CDR3 amino acids: CASSLASGGAQTQYF. The CDR3 nucleotides read TGTGCTAGCAGCTTAGCTAGCGGGGGGGCCCAGACCCAGTACTTC.

The genes are TRBV14 and TRBJ1-5, with 7 nucleotides matching TRBD1. The germline V gene encodes CDR1 SGHDN and CDR2 FVKESK. This CDR3 has 13 amino acids. V trimming: 5 bases; J trimming: 4 bases; junction bases outside the gene matches: 2. The CDR3 reads CASSADRNQPQHF. CDR3 DNA: TGTGCCAGCAGCGCGGACAGGAATCAGCCCCAGCATTTT.

The chain links TRBV5-8 to TRBJ2-7, with D perhaps matching TRBD1 (6 bases). Germline loops: CDR1 SGHTS, CDR2 YDEGEE. Trimming pared 5 bases from V and 2 bases from J, leaving 17 bases between. The CDR3 runs 15 residues. CDR3 nucleotide sequence: TGTGCCAGCAGTCTAGGACAGACCGCGGCCTACGAGCAGTACTTC. Protein sequence: CASSLGQTAAYEQYF. The full variable domain, completed using reference TRBV5-8 and TRBJ2-7, is EAGVTQSPTHLIKTRGQQATLRCSPISGHTSVYWYQQALGLGLQFLLWYDEGEERNRGNFPPRFSGRQFPNYSSELNVNALELEDSALYLCASSLGQTAAYEQYFGPGTRLTVT.

V and J are TRBV9 and TRBJ2-3; no firm D call. Per germline, CDR1 SGDLS and CDR2 YYNGEE. Trimming pared 4 bases from V and 5 bases from J, leaving 8 bases between. CDR3 length equals 12 residues. The CDR3 loop is CASSSTGDTQYF. The CDR3 region has the DNA TGTGCCAGCAGCTCGACGGGAGATACGCAGTATTTT. Combining the CDR3 with reference TRBV9 and TRBJ2-3 gives the whole variable domain DSGVTQTPKHLITATGQRVTLRCSPRSGDLSVYWYQQSLDQGLQFLIQYYNGEERAKGNILERFSAQQFPDLHSELNLSSLELGDSALYFCASSSTGDTQYFGPGTRLTVL.

This chain uses TRBV13 with TRBJ2-2; 10 bases are shared with TRBD2. The CDR3 has 17 amino acids. J lost 0 bases, V lost 5 bases, and 6 bases had no gene match. Germline assignment: CDR1 PRHDT and CDR2 FYEKMQ (reference sequence). The CDR3 protein is CASSRPAGGTNTGELFF. CDR3 DNA sequence: TGTGCCAGCAGCCGCCCAGCGGGGGGGACGAACACCGGGGAGCTGTTTTTT.

The CDR3 region has the DNA TGTGCCAGCAGTGACGGCGGAAACTACGAGCAGTACTTC. Translating gives CASSDGGNYEQYF. This rearrangement joins TRBV25-1 to TRBJ2-7; D remains unclear. The V and J ends lost 3 bases and 3 bases respectively, with 9 bases between them. The CDR3 has 13 amino acids. Germline values: CDR1 MGHDK, CDR2 SYGVNS.

The chain joins TRBV5-4 to TRBJ1-4; D is ambiguous. The CDR3 consists of 15 residues. Germline assignment: CDR1 SGHNT and CDR2 YYREEE (reference sequence). V shed 4 bases and J shed 8 bases, with 18 bases lying between them. This chain's CDR3 is CASSQRWSAGEKLFF. The CDR3 region has the DNA TGTGCCAGCAGCCAGCGGTGGTCAGCGGGGGAAAAACTGTTTTTT.

This sequence joins TRBV10-1 and TRBJ2-4; D is possibly TRBD2 (6 bases). The CDR3 extends over 17 amino acids. V dropped 0 bases and J dropped 2 bases, with 14 bases sitting between them. Germline loops: CDR1 WNHNN, CDR2 SYGVQD (reference sequence). The CDR3 loop reads CASSESAGSPSKNIQYF. Written as DNA, the CDR3 is TGCGCCAGCAGTGAGTCTGCGGGGAGTCCATCCAAAAACATTCAGTACTTC.